These T cell receptor beta chains were read from a single sample in a study of monozygotic twins with inflammatory bowel disease. TCRdb re-called the 5' RACE reads and catalogs CDR3 proteins one per entry, DNA excluded. The sample includes some 200,000 distinct CDR3 sequences. Sequences were obtained from blood. The receptors were gathered from a human donor with ulcerative colitis or Crohn's disease, or a healthy co-twin of an affected twin (not recorded which). Both conserved end residues are part of each CDR3.

j_call v_call cdr3_aa
TRBJ1-5 TRBV12-3/TRBV12-4 CASRRVGQPQHF
TRBJ2-5 TRBV11-2 CASSFTGRGETQYF
TRBJ1-1 TRBV10-3 CAISPWGPPEAFF
TRBJ2-2 TRBV12-3/TRBV12-4 CASSLGWGDTGELFF
TRBJ1-5 TRBV20-1 CSARDLRTGGNQPQHF
TRBJ1-2 TRBV5-1 CASSSTGALYDYGYTF
TRBJ1-1 TRBV20-1 CSARDFFSGQGFNTEAFF
TRBJ2-3 TRBV6-5 CASKRGSTDTQYF
TRBJ2-5 TRBV7-2 CASSLSLTSGQETQYF
TRBJ2-1 TRBV7-2 CASSPFSGGYNEQFF
TRBJ2-7 TRBV29-1 CSGLQGMGYEQYF
TRBJ2-7 TRBV9 CASSLGAAGGYEQYF